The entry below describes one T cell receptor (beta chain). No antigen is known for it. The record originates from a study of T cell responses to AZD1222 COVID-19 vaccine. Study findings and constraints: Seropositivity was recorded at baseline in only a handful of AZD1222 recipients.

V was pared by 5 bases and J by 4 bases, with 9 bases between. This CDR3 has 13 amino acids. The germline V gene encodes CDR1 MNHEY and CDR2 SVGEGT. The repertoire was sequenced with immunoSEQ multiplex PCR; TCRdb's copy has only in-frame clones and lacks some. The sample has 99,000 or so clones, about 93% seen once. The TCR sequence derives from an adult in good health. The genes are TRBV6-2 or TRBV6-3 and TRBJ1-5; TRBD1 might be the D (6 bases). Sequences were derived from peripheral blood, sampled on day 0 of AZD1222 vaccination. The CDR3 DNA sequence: TGTGCCAGCAGTCCCCAGGGGAATCAGCCCCAGCATTTT. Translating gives CASSPQGNQPQHF.